A selection of T cell receptor beta chains follows, all from one sample in a study of cytomegalovirus exposure and HLA in healthy donors. Repertoires were generated with immunoSEQ multiplex PCR, while TCRdb's copy carries only in-frame clones and drops some. The sample data list about 44,000 clones. Input material: PBMCs. These receptors came from a male donor in good health and CMV-seronegative. CDR3s include the opening cysteine and the closing phenylalanine or tryptophan. A D gene is named only where the DNA matches it firmly.

D: TRBD2
V: TRBV30
J: TRBJ2-7
CDR3: CAWSPGTSGMYEQYF
DNA: TGTGCCTGGAGTCCCGGGACTAGCGGGATGTACGAGCAGTACTTC

D: TRBD1
V: TRBV5-1
J: TRBJ1-4
CDR3: CASRPGQGALITTNEKLFF
DNA: TGCGCCAGCAGACCCGGGCAGGGGGCCCTTATAACAACTAATGAAAAACTGTTTTTT

D: .
V: TRBV10-2
J: TRBJ2-5
CDR3: CATRRFGEETQYF
DNA: TGCGCCACCAGAAGGTTCGGGGAAGAGACCCAGTACTTC

D: .
V: TRBV7-2
J: TRBJ2-2
CDR3: CASSPRRANTGELFF
DNA: TGTGCCAGCAGCCCCCGGAGAGCGAACACCGGGGAGCTGTTTTTT

D: TRBD1
V: TRBV5-1
J: TRBJ1-5
CDR3: CASSPGTEGQPQHF
DNA: TGCGCCAGCAGCCCCGGGACAGAGGGTCAGCCCCAGCATTTT

D: .
V: TRBV11-2
J: TRBJ2-2
CDR3: CASSRGTEPTGELFF
DNA: TGTGCCAGCAGCCGCGGGACAGAACCCACCGGGGAGCTGTTTTTT

D: TRBD1
V: TRBV19
J: TRBJ1-2
CDR3: CASKDGTAINYGYTF
DNA: TGTGCCAGTAAGGATGGGACAGCGATTAACTATGGCTACACCTTC

D: .
V: TRBV5-1
J: TRBJ2-5
CDR3: CASSSTDSPGETQYF
DNA: TGCGCCAGCAGCTCGACAGACTCGCCCGGGGAGACCCAGTACTTC

D: .
V: TRBV19
J: TRBJ2-6
CDR3: CASSYTGRANVLTF
DNA: TGTGCCAGTAGTTACACAGGGAGGGCCAACGTCCTGACTTTC

D: TRBD1
V: TRBV18
J: TRBJ1-1
CDR3: CASSPIGTGDTEAFF
DNA: TGTGCCAGCTCACCAATCGGGACAGGGGACACTGAAGCTTTCTTT

D: .
V: TRBV15
J: TRBJ1-1
CDR3: CATSGSRGNTEAFF
DNA: TGTGCCACCAGCGGGTCCCGGGGGAACACTGAAGCTTTCTTT

D: TRBD1
V: TRBV5-4
J: TRBJ2-7
CDR3: CASSLGDRGEQYF
DNA: TGTGCCAGCAGCTTGGGGGACAGGGGGGAGCAGTACTTC

D: .
V: TRBV20-1
J: TRBJ1-1
CDR3: CSAPGNTEAFF
DNA: TGCAGTGCCCCAGGGAACACTGAAGCTTTCTTT

D: .
V: TRBV6-1
J: TRBJ2-5
CDR3: CASSGRQVLYQETQYF
DNA: TGTGCCAGCAGTGGTCGACAGGTTTTGTACCAAGAGACCCAGTACTTC

D: .
V: TRBV7-6
J: TRBJ2-2
CDR3: CASSPIPLPDTGELFF
DNA: TGTGCCAGCAGCCCTATTCCCCTACCCGACACCGGGGAGCTGTTTTTT

D: TRBD1
V: TRBV18
J: TRBJ2-5
CDR3: CASSPRDRGETQYF
DNA: TGTGCCAGCTCACCGAGGGACAGAGGGGAGACCCAGTACTTC

D: .
V: TRBV5-1
J: TRBJ1-1
CDR3: CASSYSGNTEAFF
DNA: TGCGCCAGCAGCTACAGCGGGAACACTGAAGCTTTCTTT

D: TRBD2
V: TRBV28
J: TRBJ2-3
CDR3: CASTLADTDTQYF
DNA: TGTGCCAGCACGCTAGCGGACACAGATACGCAGTATTTT

D: .
V: TRBV9
J: TRBJ2-1
CDR3: CASSVAGSTEQFF
DNA: TGTGCCAGCAGCGTAGCGGGTAGTACTGAGCAGTTCTTC

D: TRBD2
V: TRBV30
J: TRBJ2-1
CDR3: CAWSGHSSGWNEQFF
DNA: TGTGCCTGGAGCGGACACTCTAGCGGGTGGAATGAGCAGTTCTTC

D: .
V: TRBV5-4
J: TRBJ2-6
CDR3: CASSPRDGANVLTF
DNA: TGTGCCAGCAGCCCCCGGGATGGGGCCAACGTCCTGACTTTC

D: .
V: TRBV28
J: TRBJ1-1
CDR3: CASSLTQVNTEAFF
DNA: TGTGCCAGCAGTTTGACACAGGTGAACACTGAAGCTTTCTTT

D: TRBD1
V: TRBV7-9
J: TRBJ2-2
CDR3: CASSSQGLNTGELFF
DNA: TGTGCCAGCAGCTCACAGGGGTTGAACACCGGGGAGCTGTTTTTT

D: .
V: TRBV27
J: TRBJ1-5
CDR3: CASSFRRSQPQHF
DNA: TGTGCCAGCAGTTTTCGGAGATCGCAGCCCCAGCATTTT

D: TRBD2
V: TRBV30
J: TRBJ2-2
CDR3: CAWSVYLAGNTGELFF
DNA: TGTGCCTGGAGTGTATACCTAGCGGGGAACACCGGGGAGCTGTTTTTT

D: TRBD1
V: TRBV5-8
J: TRBJ1-1
CDR3: CASSLEGTGRELNTEAFF
DNA: TGTGCCAGCAGCTTGGAAGGGACAGGGAGAGAACTAAACACTGAAGCTTTCTTT

D: .
V: TRBV19
J: TRBJ1-4
CDR3: CASSTPRGNNEKLFF
DNA: TGTGCCAGTAGTACCCCTCGAGGGAATAATGAAAAACTGTTTTTT

D: .
V: TRBV30
J: TRBJ1-5
CDR3: CAWSVKRPLSNQPQHF
DNA: TGTGCCTGGAGTGTAAAGAGGCCACTTAGCAATCAGCCCCAGCATTTT

D: .
V: TRBV28
J: TRBJ1-5
CDR3: CASSSGNQPQHF
DNA: TGTGCCAGCAGCTCTGGCAATCAGCCCCAGCATTTT

D: TRBD2
V: TRBV4-2
J: TRBJ2-7
CDR3: CASSQETSGNAGEQYF
DNA: TGTGCCAGCAGCCAAGAGACTAGCGGGAACGCAGGCGAGCAGTACTTC

D: TRBD1
V: TRBV6-1
J: TRBJ1-1
CDR3: CASIHDRGRVAFF
DNA: TGTGCCAGCATCCACGACAGGGGAAGGGTAGCTTTCTTT